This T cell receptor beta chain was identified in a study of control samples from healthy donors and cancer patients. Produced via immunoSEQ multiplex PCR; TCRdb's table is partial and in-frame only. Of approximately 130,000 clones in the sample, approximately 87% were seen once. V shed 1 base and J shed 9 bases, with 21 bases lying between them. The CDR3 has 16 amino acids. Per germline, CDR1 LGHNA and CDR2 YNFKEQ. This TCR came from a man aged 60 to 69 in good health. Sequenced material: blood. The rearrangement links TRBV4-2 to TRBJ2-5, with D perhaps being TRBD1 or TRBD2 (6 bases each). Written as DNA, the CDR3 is TGTGCCAGCAGCCAAGGGTTCCTAGCAGGGGAGGAGGCCCAGTACTTC. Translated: CASSQGFLAGEEAQYF.